Listed below are T cell receptor beta chains from one sample, sequenced in a study of blood T cell repertoires in COVID-19. Some clones are missing from TCRdb's copy, which holds only in-frame ones; the method was immunoSEQ multiplex PCR. The data hold over 85,000 clones, with around 80% observed a single time. The sequenced sample consisted of peripheral blood. These receptors were taken from a woman at least 80 years old with acute or convalescent COVID-19. Both conserved end residues are part of each CDR3. The D gene is left open where the match is weak. Size values are once, few and many counts, or a class for expanded clones, and some rows have none.

>TRBV5-4|TRBJ1-2|TRBD1|few
CASSKPDRHGYTF
TGTGCCAGCAGCAAGCCGGACAGGCATGGCTACACCTTC
>TRBV2|TRBJ1-1|TRBD1|NA
CASRGQGNTEAFF
TGTGCCAGCAGAGGACAGGGGAACACTGAAGCTTTCTTT
>TRBV6-5|TRBJ2-7|TRBD1|NA
CASLLLGTGTYEQYF
TGTGCCTCTTTGCTTCTCGGGACAGGGACCTACGAGCAGTACTTC
>TRBV7-9|TRBJ2-7|NA|NA
CASSGGGPYEQYF
TGTGCCAGCAGTGGCGGGGGCCCCTACGAGCAGTACTTC
>TRBV29-1|TRBJ2-5|TRBD2|NA
CSGRLAGIYETQYF
TGCAGCGGCCGACTAGCGGGGATCTACGAGACCCAGTACTTC
>TRBV2|TRBJ2-5|NA|NA
CASSDFPNGTQYF
TGTGCCAGCAGTGATTTTCCGAACGGGACCCAGTACTTC
>TRBV27|TRBJ2-5|TRBD2|NA
CASSLSGLAGELETQYF
TGTGCCAGCAGTTTATCAGGACTAGCGGGAGAATTGGAGACCCAGTACTTC
>TRBV20-1|TRBJ2-3|NA|NA
CSVVDTDTQYF
TGCAGTGTCGTCGATACTGATACGCAGTATTTT
>TRBV6-1|TRBJ2-3|TRBD1|NA
CASSEGQGSDTQYF
TGTGCCAGCAGTGAAGGACAGGGCTCAGATACGCAGTATTTT
>TRBV5-1|TRBJ2-5|NA|NA
CASSSLRAGYQETQYF
TGCGCCAGCAGCTCCCTCCGTGCAGGGTACCAAGAGACCCAGTACTTC
>TRBV3-1/TRBV3-2|TRBJ1-1|NA|NA
CASSQVLVRNTEAFF
TGTGCCAGCAGCCAAGTGCTCGTGCGAAACACTGAAGCTTTCTTT
>TRBV30|TRBJ1-2|TRBD1|few
CAWSPGGSVYGYTF
TGTGCCTGGAGCCCAGGGGGCTCGGTCTATGGCTACACCTTC
>TRBV7-8|TRBJ2-3|NA|NA
CASSALRVLTDTQYF
TGTGCCAGCAGCGCCCTCAGGGTTTTAACAGATACGCAGTATTTT
>TRBV27|TRBJ2-1|TRBD2|NA
CASRPILAGAPGSYNEQFF
TGTGCCAGCAGACCAATACTAGCGGGGGCCCCGGGCTCCTACAATGAGCAGTTCTTC
>TRBV6-5|TRBJ1-1|NA|NA
CASSYVAVNTEAFF
TGTGCCAGCAGTTACGTCGCGGTGAACACTGAAGCTTTCTTT
>TRBV5-1|TRBJ2-2|NA|NA
CASSLVGAESGELFF
TGCGCCAGCAGCTTGGTAGGGGCCGAATCCGGGGAGCTGTTTTTT
>TRBV10-3|TRBJ1-3|TRBD1|NA
CATTGALSGNTIYF
TGTGCCACCACAGGGGCCCTCTCTGGAAACACCATATATTTT
>TRBV6-1|TRBJ1-5|TRBD1|NA
CASTGQGLGQPQHF
TGTGCCAGCACCGGACAGGGTTTGGGGCAGCCCCAGCATTTT
>TRBV7-2|TRBJ2-7|NA|NA
CASSLVWARDEEQYF
TGTGCCAGCAGCTTAGTATGGGCCAGGGATGAAGAGCAGTACTTC
>TRBV13|TRBJ2-1|NA|few
CASSIKHEQFF
TGTGCCAGCAGCATAAAGCACGAGCAGTTCTTC
>TRBV10-3|TRBJ1-5|NA|NA
CAISESGQRNQPQHF
TGTGCCATCAGTGAGTCGGGGCAGCGCAATCAGCCCCAGCATTTT
>TRBV3-1/TRBV3-2|TRBJ1-1|NA|few
CASSPPDRGILTEAFF
TGTGCCAGCAGCCCCCCAGACCGGGGGATCCTCACTGAAGCTTTCTTT
>TRBV25-1|TRBJ1-3|NA|NA
CASSETASGNTIYF
TGTGCCAGCAGTGAAACAGCCTCTGGAAACACCATATATTTT
>TRBV19|TRBJ1-2|NA|NA
CASSIDGRVRDGYTF
TGTGCCAGTAGTATAGATGGCAGGGTTAGGGATGGCTACACCTTC
>TRBV6-6|TRBJ1-1|NA|NA
CASSPPNRVPEAFF
TGTGCCAGCAGTCCGCCGAACAGGGTCCCTGAAGCTTTCTTT
>TRBV5-1|TRBJ2-1|NA|NA
CASSLISYNEQFF
TGCGCCAGCAGCTTGATCAGCTACAATGAGCAGTTCTTC
>TRBV6-5|TRBJ1-5|NA|once
CASSLGGGAGPQHF
TGTGCCAGCAGCCTCGGGGGGGGCGCCGGGCCCCAGCATTTT
>TRBV10-3|TRBJ2-3|NA|NA
CAISESGQSTDTQYF
TGTGCCATCAGTGAGTCAGGACAGAGCACAGATACGCAGTATTTT
>TRBV7-2|TRBJ2-7|TRBD2|NA
CASSLVLSSGRAYEQYF
TGTGCCAGCAGCTTAGTTTTGAGTAGCGGGAGGGCCTACGAGCAGTACTTC
>TRBV6-2/TRBV6-3|TRBJ2-6|TRBD1|NA
CASSYSQGAPGANVLTF
TGTGCCAGCAGTTACTCTCAGGGGGCCCCCGGGGCCAACGTCCTGACTTTC
>TRBV20-1|TRBJ2-5|NA|NA
CSARQGETQYF
TGCAGTGCTAGACAGGGGGAGACCCAGTACTTC
>TRBV12-5|TRBJ2-7|NA|NA
CASGLYLGGTYEQYF
TGTGCTAGTGGTTTGTACCTGGGAGGTACCTACGAGCAGTACTTC
>TRBV7-8|TRBJ2-3|NA|NA
CASSLRTYSRTDTQYF
TGTGCCAGCAGCCTTCGGACATATTCTCGCACAGATACGCAGTATTTT
>TRBV5-1|TRBJ2-3|TRBD2|NA
CASSLAGRGWKSSGRRSDTQYF
TGCGCCAGCAGCTTGGCCGGTCGGGGATGGAAGAGTAGCGGGAGGAGATCAGATACGCAGTATTTT
>TRBV25-1|TRBJ1-5|NA|once
CASSDDYSPNQPQHF
TGTGCCAGCAGTGATGACTACAGTCCCAATCAGCCCCAGCATTTT
>TRBV4-3|TRBJ2-1|TRBD2|NA
CASSQWLAGRISNEQFF
TGCGCCAGCAGCCAATGGTTAGCGGGAAGGATTAGCAATGAGCAGTTCTTC
>TRBV3-1/TRBV3-2|TRBJ2-2|TRBD2|NA
CASSQESGRGTGELFF
TGTGCCAGCAGCCAAGAAAGCGGGAGAGGCACCGGGGAGCTGTTTTTT
>TRBV27|TRBJ2-1|TRBD2|NA
CASRRDLAGGYNEQFF
TGTGCCAGCAGGCGCGACTTAGCGGGGGGTTACAATGAGCAGTTCTTC
>TRBV28|TRBJ2-3|TRBD2|NA
CASSSTVLPGTSGIRTDTQYF
TGTGCCAGCAGTTCAACTGTGCTACCCGGGACTAGCGGGATTCGCACAGATACGCAGTATTTT
>TRBV6-2/TRBV6-3|TRBJ2-5|NA|NA
CASSYGGAGPGETQYF
TGTGCCAGCAGTTACGGCGGGGCGGGCCCCGGGGAGACCCAGTACTTC
>TRBV2|TRBJ2-5|TRBD2|NA
CATRRGVQETQYF
TGTGCCACCCGACGGGGGGTCCAAGAGACCCAGTACTTC
>TRBV18|TRBJ2-7|NA|NA
CASSPPRQASSYEQYF
TGTGCCAGCTCACCACCCCGACAGGCGAGCTCCTACGAGCAGTACTTC
>TRBV29-1|TRBJ2-5|TRBD1|NA
CSAKDRGYQETQYF
TGCAGCGCTAAGGACAGGGGATATCAAGAGACCCAGTACTTC
>TRBV18|TRBJ2-7|TRBD2|NA
CASSPASGTSRAYEQYF
TGTGCCAGCTCACCAGCCTCCGGGACTAGCAGGGCGTACGAGCAGTACTTC
>TRBV2|TRBJ2-5|NA|NA
CASSEETQYF
TGTGCCAGCAGCGAAGAGACCCAGTACTTC
>TRBV7-9|TRBJ1-2|TRBD1|NA
CASSFPGQDNYGYTF
TGTGCCAGCAGCTTTCCGGGACAGGATAACTATGGCTACACCTTC
>TRBV5-1|TRBJ2-7|TRBD1|NA
CASSAPGQGPYEQYF
TGCGCCAGCAGCGCCCCGGGACAGGGGCCCTACGAGCAGTACTTC
>TRBV9|TRBJ2-1|TRBD2|NA
CASSVYGLAGDNEQFF
TGTGCCAGCAGCGTATACGGACTAGCGGGAGACAATGAGCAGTTCTTC
>TRBV4-1|TRBJ1-1|NA|NA
CASSQVRWNTEAFF
TGCGCCAGCAGCCAAGTCAGGTGGAACACTGAAGCTTTCTTT
>TRBV29-1|TRBJ1-2|NA|NA
CSVDPGGAGGYGYTF
TGCAGCGTGGACCCTGGGGGGGCTGGGGGCTATGGCTACACCTTC
>TRBV6-6|TRBJ1-5|TRBD1|NA
CASTGQGSNQPQHF
TGTGCCAGCACCGGACAGGGGAGCAATCAGCCCCAGCATTTT
>TRBV30|TRBJ2-3|NA|NA
CAWEPGGGTDTQYF
TGTGCCTGGGAACCCGGGGGTGGCACAGATACGCAGTATTTT
>TRBV28|TRBJ2-5|TRBD1|NA
CASSLQTGRETQYF
TGTGCCAGCAGTCTCCAGACAGGGCGCGAGACCCAGTACTTC
>TRBV24-1|TRBJ2-3|TRBD1|NA
CATSDNGQENTDTQYF
TGTGCCACCAGTGACAACGGACAGGAAAACACAGATACGCAGTATTTT
>TRBV2|TRBJ1-5|TRBD1|NA
CASTGAGGGLWQPQHF
TGTGCCAGCACCGGAGCAGGGGGTGGCCTTTGGCAGCCCCAGCATTTT
>TRBV7-2|TRBJ2-1|NA|NA
CASSPFPSSDEQFF
TGTGCCAGCAGCCCCTTCCCTAGCAGCGATGAGCAGTTCTTC
>TRBV24-1|TRBJ1-1|TRBD1|NA
CATSDRRQGATEAFF
TGTGCCACCAGTGACCGCAGACAGGGGGCTACTGAAGCTTTCTTT
>TRBV5-6|TRBJ2-7|NA|NA
CASSWGSSDEQYF
TGTGCCAGCAGCTGGGGCAGTTCCGACGAGCAGTACTTC
>TRBV5-1|TRBJ2-1|NA|NA
CASSHRDSYNEQFF
TGCGCCAGCAGCCACCGGGACTCATACAATGAGCAGTTCTTC
>TRBV27|TRBJ1-5|TRBD1|NA
CASSPWTGSNQIQPQHF
TGTGCCAGCAGTCCCTGGACAGGGAGTAATCAGATACAGCCCCAGCATTTT